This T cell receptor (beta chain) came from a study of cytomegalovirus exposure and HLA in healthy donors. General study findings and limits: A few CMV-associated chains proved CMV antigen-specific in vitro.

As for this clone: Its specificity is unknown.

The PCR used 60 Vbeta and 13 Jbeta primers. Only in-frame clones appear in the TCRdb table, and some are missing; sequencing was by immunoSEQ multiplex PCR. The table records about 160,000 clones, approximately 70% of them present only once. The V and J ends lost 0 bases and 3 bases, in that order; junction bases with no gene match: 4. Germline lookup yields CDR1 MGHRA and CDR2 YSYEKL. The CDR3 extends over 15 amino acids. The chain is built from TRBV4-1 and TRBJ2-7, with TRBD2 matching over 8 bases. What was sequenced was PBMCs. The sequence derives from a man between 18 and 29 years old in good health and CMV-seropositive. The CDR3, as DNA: TGCGCCAGCAGCCAAGAAGCGGGAGTGGGCTACGAGCAGTACGTC. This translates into CASSQEAGVGYEQYV.